Listed below are T cell receptor beta chains from one sample, sequenced in a study of CXCR3-negative and CXCR3-positive naive CD8 T cells. TCRdb re-called the 5' RACE reads and gives one entry per CDR3 protein, without DNA. The table gives fewer than 140,000 distinct CDR3 sequences; the top ten clones make up 0.35% to 0.4% of it. Sample: naive CXCR3+ CD8+ T cells from blood. The source of these receptors is a human donor in good health. Some clones in this sample may be carry-over from other donors' samples. CDR3s include the opening cysteine and the closing phenylalanine or tryptophan.

v_gene,j_gene,CDR3aa
TRBV5-1,TRBJ2-1,CASSLVTGQIVSEQFF
TRBV11-3,TRBJ2-1,CASSGGLAGGLGKQFF
TRBV7-9,TRBJ2-5,CASSSSRKDKYYQETQYF
TRBV15,TRBJ1-1,CATSRGTGINEAFF
TRBV29-1,TRBJ2-7,CSVLDRRTGSFFSEQYF
TRBV15,TRBJ1-3,CATSRDLTISGNTIYF
TRBV30,TRBJ2-3,CAWESGGLTDTQYF
TRBV7-6,TRBJ1-1,CASSFSGGAEAFF
TRBV5-5,TRBJ2-3,CASSPALAGATSTDTQYF
TRBV12-3/TRBV12-4,TRBJ2-5,CASSFLLERETQYF
TRBV27,TRBJ2-1,CASKLSGSAYNEQFF
TRBV20-1,TRBJ2-7,CSAESRGHYEQYF